The 26 T cell receptor beta chains given below trace back to one sample, sequenced in a study of shared clonotypes between healthy human individuals. Repertoires were generated with immunoSEQ multiplex PCR, while TCRdb's copy carries only in-frame clones and drops some. The sample consists of nearly 750,000 clones, around 70% of them appearing once. Sequences were obtained from memory CD4+ T cells sorted from blood. Subset reported: CD45RA-negative fraction. The receptors come from a woman aged 25 to 39 in good health.

This chain joins TRBV10-3 and TRBJ2-7, with a weak D call TRBD2 (6 bases). This CDR3 comprises 14 residues. From germline, CDR1 is ENHRY and CDR2 SYGVKD. Trimming stripped 2 bases from V and 4 bases from J, with 12 bases between. In DNA form, the CDR3 reads TGTGCCATCAGTGAGGTGGGAGGTCGATACGAGCAGTACTTC. Protein product: CAISEVGGRYEQYF.

The V call is TRBV5-6, the J call TRBJ1-1, with D perhaps TRBD1 (5 bases). V was shortened by 4 bases and J by 4 bases, with 17 bases between the two germline ends. Germline CDR1 is SGHDT and CDR2 is YYEEEE. The CDR3 contains 15 residues. CDR3 DNA: TGTGCCAGCAGCAACTACAGGCCCCCGGGCACTGAAGCTTTCTTT. The encoded protein is CASSNYRPPGTEAFF.

The chain uses TRBV27 and TRBJ2-1; D is ambiguous. The CDR3 is 15 residues long. V lost 6 bases, J lost 0 bases, and 12 bases lay in between. Germline values: CDR1 MNHEY, CDR2 SMNVEV (reference sequence). CDR3 in DNA: TGTGCCAGCAGGCAGCGCCCAAGCTCCTACAATGAGCAGTTCTTC. Protein product: CASRQRPSSYNEQFF.

V gene TRBV11-2 combines with J gene TRBJ2-1; 8 bases align to TRBD1. The germline gives CDR1 SGHAT, CDR2 FQNNGV. This CDR3 is built from 17 residues. The junction had 12 bases not matched to a gene; V was cut back by 5 bases and J by 3 bases. CDR3 in DNA: TGTGCCAGCAGCGCAATCCTCGGACAGGGCCGCTACAATGAGCAGTTCTTC. Its translation: CASSAILGQGRYNEQFF. The variable domain in full, with the rest retrieved from reference TRBV11-2 and TRBJ2-1, is EAGVAQSPRYKIIEKRQSVAFWCNPISGHATLYWYQQILGQGPKLLIQFQNNGVVDDSQLPKDRFSAERLKGVDSTLKIQPAKLEDSAVYLCASSAILGQGRYNEQFFGPGTRLTVL.

This clone turned up a few times. The V and J genes are TRBV7-2 and TRBJ2-7; maybe TRBD1 (8 bases). V lost 5 bases and J 2 bases, leaving 16 bases between the germline ends. The CDR3 runs 15 residues. CDR1 and CDR2 (germline): SGHTA, FQGNSA. The CDR3 here is CASSQGAGGAYEQYF. CDR3 bases: TGTGCCAGCAGCCAGGGGGCTGGGGGGGCCTACGAGCAGTACTTC.

The J gene is TRBJ1-1, the V gene TRBV30; 8 bases are shared with TRBD1. Germline V CDR1 and CDR2: GTSNPN, SVGIG (reference sequence). CDR3 size: 10 residues. This CDR3 is CASRDREAFF. Written as DNA, the CDR3 is TGTGCGTCCCGGGACAGGGAAGCTTTCTTT. The full variable domain, with the rest looked up from reference TRBV30 and TRBJ1-1, is SQTIHQWPATLVQPVGSPLSLECTVEGTSNPNLYWYRQAAGRGLQLLFYSVGIGQISSEVPQNLSASRPQDRQFILSSKKLLLSDSGFYLCASRDREAFFGQGTRLTVV.

This clone occurred once. This chain links TRBV18 with TRBJ1-1; D may be TRBD1 (6 bases). Germline V CDR1 and CDR2: KGHSH, LQKENI. This CDR3 region has 13 residues. Trimming stripped 0 bases from V and 6 bases from J, with 8 bases between. CDR3 protein: CASSPPDSSEAFF. CDR3 sequence (DNA): TGTGCCAGCTCACCACCGGACAGTTCTGAAGCTTTCTTT.

The chain uses TRBV29-1 and TRBJ2-2; no clear D. The CDR3 length is 13 residues. V lost 4 bases and J lost 7, with 13 bases in between. Germline V CDR1 and CDR2: SQVTM, ANQGSEA. CDR3 DNA sequence: TGCAGCGTTGCATGGCGAAGCGACGGGGAGCTGTTTTTT. It yields the protein CSVAWRSDGELFF.

The rearrangement links TRBV27 to TRBJ2-1; 10 nucleotides line up with TRBD1. CDR1 is MNHEY and CDR2 is SMNVEV in the germline V gene (reference sequence). The ends lost 5 bases at V and 2 bases at J; junction bases unmatched: 6. This CDR3 has 16 amino acids. The CDR3 DNA sequence: TGTGCCAGCAGTACAGCCGGGACAGGGGCCTACAATGAGCAGTTCTTC. This translates into CASSTAGTGAYNEQFF.

Details on this clone: This sample also contains other DNA sequences that code for the same CDR3. V gene TRBV29-1 combines with J gene TRBJ2-1; 9 bases line up with TRBD2. Germline V gene sequence: CDR1 SQVTM, CDR2 ANQGSEA. The CDR3 runs to 13 residues. The V gene end was trimmed by 4 bases and the J gene end by 6 bases; junction bases not matched to a gene: 4. The CDR3 loop reads CSVGGGRGNEQFF. The CDR3 coding sequence is TGCAGCGTTGGGGGCGGGAGGGGCAATGAGCAGTTCTTC.

The chain links TRBV6-5 to TRBJ2-7; TRBD2 is a possible D gene (5 bases). This CDR3 is 15 amino acids long. V was pared by 0 bases and J by 4 bases, with 13 bases between. The germline V gene has CDR1 MNHEY and CDR2 SVGAGI. This CDR3 reads CASSYSGASSYEQYF. CDR3 DNA: TGTGCCAGCAGTTACTCGGGTGCTAGCAGTTACGAGCAGTACTTC.

The V gene is TRBV5-1, the J gene TRBJ2-7; D may be TRBD2 (7 bases). CDR1 SGHRS and CDR2 YFSETQ come from the germline V gene. V lost 4 bases, J lost 1 base, and 18 bases lay in between. The CDR3 is made up of 16 amino acids. In nucleotides, the CDR3 is TGCGCCAGCAGCCCAGGAGGGGGAGGGTTGTCCTACGAGCAGTACTTC. Amino acids: CASSPGGGGLSYEQYF. The full variable domain, rest sourced from reference TRBV5-1 and TRBJ2-7, is KAGVTQTPRYLIKTRGQQVTLSCSPISGHRSVSWYQQTPGQGLQFLFEYFSETQRNKGNFPGRFSGRQFSNSRSEMNVSTLELGDSALYLCASSPGGGGLSYEQYFGPGTRLTVT.

This clone was detected a few times. The chain carries TRBV7-9 and TRBJ1-1; D gene unclear. Germline CDR1 is SEHNR and CDR2 is FQNEAQ (reference sequence). V was clipped by 3 bases and J by 0 bases, with 8 bases between them. This CDR3 region has 14 residues. CDR3 region: CASSFATVNTEAFF. CDR3 bases: TGTGCCAGCAGCTTCGCAACAGTGAACACTGAAGCTTTCTTT.

This clone was picked up a small number of times. The V and J genes are TRBV7-2 and TRBJ2-4; tentatively, D is TRBD1 (5 bases). The V gene's germline CDR1 is SGHTA and CDR2 FQGNSA. The CDR3 consists of 15 residues. V was pared by 2 bases and J by 0 bases, with 8 bases between. The CDR3 DNA follows: TGTGCCAGCAGCTTACTTCAGGGAGCCAAAAACATTCAGTACTTC. The encoded protein is CASSLLQGAKNIQYF. The full variable domain, rest sourced from reference TRBV7-2 and TRBJ2-4, is GAGVSQSPSNKVTEKGKDVELRCDPISGHTALYWYRQSLGQGLEFLIYFQGNSAPDKSGLPSDRFSAERTGGSVSTLTIQRTQQEDSAVYLCASSLLQGAKNIQYFGAGTRLSVL.

Remarks on this clone: Given a much more abundant clone one base away, this may be a read error. At the DNA level, this CDR3 is encoded by other sequences in the same sample as well. The gene calls are TRBV5-1 and TRBJ2-5, with 8 nucleotides matching TRBD1. Germline V gene sequence: CDR1 SGHRS, CDR2 YFSETQ. This CDR3 is built from 14 residues. J lost 4 bases, V lost 0 bases, and 2 bases had no gene match. The CDR3 DNA is TGCGCCAGCAGCTTGGCAGGGGGCGCAGAGACCCAGTACTTC. This encodes CASSLAGGAETQYF.

The chain uses TRBV2 and TRBJ2-5, with no clear D. The V end lost 7 bases, the J end lost 5 bases, and 2 bases lay between the germline ends. Germline CDR1 reads SNHLY; CDR2 reads FYNNEI. The CDR3 runs to 9 residues. The CDR3 region is CASMETQYF. CDR3 coding DNA: TGTGCCAGCATGGAGACCCAGTACTTC.

This rearrangement joins TRBV7-2 to TRBJ1-4; 7 nucleotides agree with TRBD1. This CDR3 is built from 14 residues. Germline lookup yields CDR1 SGHTA and CDR2 FQGNSA. The J segment lost 8 bases and the V segment lost 5 bases, leaving 8 bases of the junction unmatched. CDR3 DNA sequence: TGTGCCAGCAGCCTAGACAGGGCCCGAGAAAAACTGTTTTTT. Its translation is CASSLDRAREKLFF.

This chain uses TRBV7-3 with TRBJ2-3; D may be TRBD1 (6 bases). Germline values: CDR1 SGHTA, CDR2 FQGTGA. V was clipped by 1 base and J by 0 bases, with 11 bases between them. The CDR3 contains 16 residues. For the CDR3, the DNA is TGTGCCAGCAGCTTAAACCCCCAGGGGAGCACAGATACGCAGTATTTT. Protein: CASSLNPQGSTDTQYF.

V is TRBV7-2 and J is TRBJ2-7; 8 bases agree with TRBD1. Trimming took 5 bases from V and 6 from J; bases not matched to a gene: 9. The CDR3 is 14 amino acids. Germline V gives CDR1 SGHTA, CDR2 FQGNSA. CDR3 protein: CASSLDRGGFEQYF. The CDR3 DNA reads as TGTGCCAGCAGCCTCGACAGGGGAGGATTCGAGCAGTACTTC.

Only a few counts were recorded for this clone. The chain joins TRBV28 to TRBJ2-7; D is perhaps TRBD1 (6 bases). This CDR3 has 13 amino acids. The V gene's germline CDR1 is MDHEN and CDR2 SYDVKM. Between the trimmed V and J ends, which lost 7 bases and 6 bases, there was a span of 16 bases. In DNA form, the CDR3 reads TGTGCCAGCACCACGGGACATACTAGCGAGCAGTACTTC. Its translation is CASTTGHTSEQYF.

This chain joins TRBV7-3 and TRBJ1-4, with D perhaps matching TRBD1 (5 bases). V shed 4 bases and J shed 13 bases, with 13 bases lying between them. The CDR3 consists of 12 residues. CDR1 is SGHTA, CDR2 FQGTGA, per germline. CDR3 nucleotide sequence: TGTGCCAGCAGCTCGGGACCCCGGGGACTGTTTTTT. Translated: CASSSGPRGLFF.

The chain has TRBV9 and TRBJ2-7, with TRBD2 matching 10 bases. J lost 5 bases, V lost 3 bases, and 11 bases had no gene match. The CDR3 sequence is 16 residues long. CDR1 is SGDLS and CDR2 is YYNGEE in the germline V gene. CDR3 sequence (DNA): TGTGCCAGCAGCGGGAATGGGATAGCGGGAGGAAACGAGCAGTACTTC. Translating gives CASSGNGIAGGNEQYF.

This clone was recorded many times. The genes are TRBV6-5 and TRBJ1-2; D not certain. V was cut by 0 bases and J by 8 bases, with 13 bases left in between. Germline V gene lookup returns CDR1 MNHEY and CDR2 SVGAGI. The CDR3 is 14 residues long. CDR3: CASSYSAVARGYTF. CDR3 bases: TGTGCCAGCAGTTACTCGGCCGTAGCTAGAGGCTACACCTTC.

The chain employs TRBV25-1 and TRBJ1-3; tentative D call: TRBD1 (5 bases). V lost 8 bases to trimming and J lost 4 bases, with 24 bases between them. CDR1 is MGHDK and CDR2 is SYGVNS in the germline V gene. The CDR3 covers 17 residues. Here the CDR3 reads CASGDSGMGPRGNTIYF. The CDR3 coding sequence is TGTGCCAGCGGAGACTCGGGGATGGGGCCTAGGGGAAACACCATATATTTT.

V is TRBV5-8 and J is TRBJ1-4, with a weak D call TRBD1 (6 bases). Trimming stripped 5 bases from V and 7 bases from J, with 18 bases between. This CDR3 is 15 amino acids long. Germline CDR1 SGHTS, CDR2 YDEGEE. The CDR3 sequence: CASSLQQGYGEKLFF. DNA for the CDR3: TGTGCCAGCAGTTTGCAACAGGGTTACGGTGAAAAACTGTTTTTT.

This sequence joins TRBV7-2 and TRBJ1-2; unclear D gene. The CDR3 consists of 12 residues. The V gene's germline CDR1 is SGHTA and CDR2 FQGNSA. Trimming left V 1 base short and J 12 bases short, with 12 bases between. The CDR3, as DNA: TGTGCCAGCAGCTTAGTGGCCGGACTGGACACCTTC. This sequence encodes CASSLVAGLDTF.